This T cell receptor beta chain appears in the sequencing data of a study of blood T cells in healthy people across ages. Together with a sample-barcoded 5' primer, a J-beta primer mix was included in a second PCR lasting roughly 6 to 12 cycles. MiXCR, applied by TCRdb to the 5' RACE reads, yields one record per CDR3 protein. The table has more than 700,000 distinct CDR3 sequences, 50% to 65% seen once. The CDR3 covers 15 residues. Per the germline V gene, CDR1 is SGDLS and CDR2 is YYNGEE. Trimming removed 0 bases from V and 4 bases from J; junction bases left unmatched: 2. Specimen: blood. The sequence was collected from a man older than 75 in good health. The chain links TRBV9 to TRBJ2-1; TRBD2 matches 9 bases. This chain's CDR3 is CASSVVAGDYNEQFF. The CDR3 coding sequence is TGTGCCAGCAGCGTAGTAGCGGGGGATTACAATGAGCAGTTCTTC. Complete variable domain (other parts from reference TRBV9 and TRBJ2-1): DSGVTQTPKHLITATGQRVTLRCSPRSGDLSVYWYQQSLDQGLQFLIQYYNGEERAKGNILERFSAQQFPDLHSELNLSSLELGDSALYFCASSVVAGDYNEQFFGPGTRLTVL.